The rows below give T cell receptor beta chains drawn from one sample of a study of Ad26.COV2.S vaccination and SARS-CoV-2 variants. Data came from immunoSEQ multiplex PCR; TCRdb stores just in-frame clones and leaves some out. Found here are about 680,000 clones, 89% of them singletons; the top ten hold over 1.3%. Sample: peripheral blood, taken in a trial of Ad26.COV2.S vaccine versus placebo. The receptors were sampled from a person aged 18-60 years who received the Ad26.COV2.S COVID-19 vaccine or a placebo. Each CDR3 is given with its conserved first and last residue. A D gene is named only where the DNA matches it firmly. Rows give clone size only sometimes, using once, few, many, or a class for an expanded clone.

d_gene	abundance	v_gene	j_gene	CDR3aa	CDR3nt
.	.	TRBV3-1/TRBV3-2	TRBJ1-1	CASSLQGGTKNTEAFF	TGTGCCAGCAGCCTTCAAGGGGGGACGAAGAACACTGAAGCTTTCTTT
TRBD1	.	TRBV9	TRBJ2-1	CASSQRGDRGYNEQFF	TGTGCCAGCAGTCAAAGAGGGGACAGGGGTTACAATGAGCAGTTCTTC
TRBD2	once	TRBV6-2/TRBV6-3	TRBJ2-5	CASSYVPGLAGGLETQYF	TGTGCCAGCAGTTACGTCCCCGGGCTAGCGGGGGGGCTTGAGACCCAGTACTTC
.	.	TRBV7-2	TRBJ2-3	CASSYGGFTDTQYF	TGTGCCAGCAGCTACGGGGGTTTCACAGATACGCAGTATTTT
TRBD1	.	TRBV2	TRBJ2-1	CASSPSPGQGNYNEQFF	TGTGCCAGCAGTCCTTCGCCTGGACAGGGGAACTACAATGAGCAGTTCTTC
TRBD1	.	TRBV24-1	TRBJ1-2	CATSDDRGVNNGYTF	TGTGCCACCAGCGATGACAGGGGAGTCAATAATGGCTACACCTTC
TRBD1	.	TRBV5-6	TRBJ1-2	CASSSGLRTGASGYTF	TGTGCCAGCAGCTCAGGCCTCAGGACAGGGGCGTCCGGCTACACCTTC
.	.	TRBV2	TRBJ1-4	CASDRGTNEKLFF	TGTGCCAGCGACCGGGGGACTAATGAAAAACTGTTTTTT
.	once	TRBV29-1	TRBJ2-3	CSVLPAGSTDTQYF	TGCAGCGTTCTTCCAGCGGGCAGCACAGATACGCAGTATTTT
.	.	TRBV24-1	TRBJ2-3	CATSPPGSTDTQYF	TGTGCCACCAGCCCCCCCGGTAGCACAGATACGCAGTATTTT
.	.	TRBV19	TRBJ2-7	CASSISGSGANYEQYF	TGTGCCAGTAGTATATCCGGTTCCGGGGCGAACTACGAGCAGTACTTC
TRBD1	.	TRBV30	TRBJ2-6	CACLTGGWANVLTF	TGTGCCTGCCTCACAGGGGGCTGGGCCAACGTCCTGACTTTC
TRBD2	.	TRBV18	TRBJ2-7	CASSLNPGGIYEQYF	TGTGCCAGCTCACTGAACCCGGGGGGGATTTACGAGCAGTACTTC
.	.	TRBV5-4	TRBJ1-1	CASSPRWGAEAFF	TGTGCCAGCAGCCCAAGGTGGGGCGCTGAAGCTTTCTTT
TRBD2	.	TRBV3-1/TRBV3-2	TRBJ2-1	CASSQPSGAVNEQFF	TGTGCCAGCAGCCAGCCTAGCGGGGCCGTCAATGAGCAGTTCTTC
.	.	TRBV7-9	TRBJ2-7	CASSSPYSSYEQYF	TGTGCCAGCAGCTCCCCTTACAGCTCCTACGAGCAGTACTTC
TRBD1	.	TRBV5-1	TRBJ1-4	CASSPEGGTAQEKLFF	TGCGCCAGCAGCCCTGAGGGGGGGACAGCACAGGAAAAACTGTTTTTT
.	.	TRBV27	TRBJ1-1	CASSFNANTEAFF	TGTGCCAGCAGTTTTAACGCGAACACTGAAGCTTTCTTT
.	.	TRBV3-1/TRBV3-2	TRBJ1-6	CASSRAGALQSPLHF	TGTGCCAGCAGCCGGGCAGGGGCTTTACAATCACCCCTCCACTTT
TRBD1	.	TRBV6-6	TRBJ2-7	CASSTGQGRYF	TGTGCCAGCAGCACTGGACAGGGTCGGTACTTC
.	.	TRBV5-4	TRBJ1-1	CASSAPMNTEAFF	TGTGCCAGCAGCGCCCCTATGAACACTGAAGCTTTCTTT
.	.	TRBV19	TRBJ1-1	CASSIMGFTEAFF	TGTGCCAGTAGTATTATGGGGTTTACTGAAGCTTTCTTT
.	.	TRBV5-1	TRBJ2-7	CASSRGQFPYEQYF	TGCGCCAGCAGCCGAGGACAGTTCCCTTACGAGCAGTACTTC
.	.	TRBV10-3	TRBJ2-5	CAISESNGGETQYF	TGTGCCATCAGTGAGTCGAACGGCGGGGAGACCCAGTACTTC
.	.	TRBV6-2/TRBV6-3	TRBJ1-5	CASSYSTGQGFNQPQHF	TGTGCCAGCAGTTACTCGACGGGACAAGGGTTCAATCAGCCCCAGCATTTT
.	.	TRBV4-1	TRBJ1-3	CASSRGNTIYF	TGCGCCAGCAGCCGAGGAAACACCATATATTTT
TRBD1	.	TRBV19	TRBJ1-1	CASSLPYRGRGTEAFF	TGTGCCAGTAGTCTCCCTTACAGGGGGCGAGGCACTGAAGCTTTCTTT
.	.	TRBV18	TRBJ2-3	CASSQRDILEDTQYF	TGTGCCAGCTCGCAGAGGGACATCTTAGAAGATACGCAGTATTTT
TRBD1	.	TRBV7-2	TRBJ2-5	CASSLEGALYF	TGTGCCAGCAGCTTAGAGGGGGCCCTGTACTTC
.	.	TRBV2	TRBJ1-6	CASSSYNSPLHF	TGTGCCAGCAGTAGTTATAATTCACCCCTCCACTTT
TRBD1	.	TRBV12-3/TRBV12-4	TRBJ1-1	CASSLAGQAEAFF	TGTGCCAGCAGTTTAGCCGGACAGGCTGAAGCTTTCTTT
.	.	TRBV5-8	TRBJ1-1	CASSLAQNTEAFF	TGTGCCAGCAGCTTGGCCCAGAACACTGAAGCTTTCTTT
TRBD1	.	TRBV18	TRBJ1-5	CASREQGDQPQHF	TGTGCCAGCAGAGAACAGGGGGATCAGCCCCAGCATTTT
.	.	TRBV15	TRBJ2-3	CATSRQQSTDTQYF	TGTGCCACCAGCAGACAGCAGTCCACAGATACGCAGTATTTT
TRBD1	.	TRBV30	TRBJ1-6	CAWRGTGESPLHF	TGTGCCTGGAGGGGGACAGGGGAATCACCCCTCCACTTT
.	.	TRBV7-8	TRBJ1-2	CASSLGWDMEGYTF	TGTGCCAGCAGCTTAGGCTGGGACATGGAAGGCTACACCTTC
.	.	TRBV5-1	TRBJ2-5	CASGSTGTETQYF	TGCGCCAGCGGTTCAACAGGGACAGAGACCCAGTACTTC
.	.	TRBV4-2	TRBJ2-3	CASSQEVGATDTQYF	TGTGCCAGCAGCCAAGAGGTGGGAGCAACAGATACGCAGTATTTT
TRBD1	once	TRBV29-1	TRBJ2-3	CSVDSLRDRVGDTQYF	TGCAGCGTTGATTCCCTGCGGGACAGGGTAGGAGATACGCAGTATTTT